The 20 T cell receptor beta chains reported below all come from one sample, sequenced in a study of post-analysis software for immune sequencing data. Researchers reported that TCR beta cDNA libraries carried unique molecular identifiers. From the PCR reads, TCRdb called clonotypes with MiXCR, one entry per CDR3 protein. The table lists approximately 350,000 distinct CDR3 sequences, 30% to 45% of them singletons. Notes on the study in general: Roughly five TRBV segments appeared more often in patients than in controls, and TRBV5-6, TRBV5-1 and TRBV20-1 were among these.

Their antigens are not known. The sequenced sample was blood. Receptors were obtained from a girl aged 5 to 17 with multiple sclerosis.

The chain employs TRBV10-3 and TRBJ1-1; TRBD1 agrees at 8 bases. This CDR3 has 15 amino acids. Germline V gene data show CDR1 as ENHRY and CDR2 as SYGVKD. V lost 3 bases, J lost 3 bases, and 6 bases stayed unmatched. The CDR3: CAISDPGQVHTEAFF. The CDR3 nucleotides are TGTGCCATCAGTGACCCGGGACAGGTCCACACTGAAGCTTTCTTT.

The chain uses TRBV29-1 and TRBJ2-1, with a possible D match to TRBD2 (7 bases). The CDR3 runs 14 residues. V was pared by 5 bases and J by 4 bases, with 15 bases between. CDR1 SQVTM and CDR2 ANQGSEA come from the germline V gene. This CDR3 reads CSVTAGAAYNEQFF. CDR3 sequence (DNA): TGCAGCGTTACTGCGGGGGCTGCTTACAATGAGCAGTTCTTC.

Only a few counts were recorded for this clonotype. The rearrangement links TRBV7-9 to TRBJ2-5; D might be TRBD2 (6 bases). There are 16 residues in the CDR3. Trimming removed 2 bases from V and 4 bases from J, with 17 bases in between. Germline CDR1 reads SEHNR; CDR2 reads FQNEAQ (reference sequence). The CDR3, as DNA: TGTGCCAGCAGCTTACTGGTGGTTCTCGGGGGAGAGACCCAGTACTTC. It yields the protein CASSLLVVLGGETQYF. Full variable domain (missing parts from reference TRBV7-9 and TRBJ2-5): DTGVSQNPRHKITKRGQNVTFRCDPISEHNRLYWYRQTLGQGPEFLTYFQNEAQLEKSRLLSDRFSAERPKGSFSTLEIQRTEQGDSAMYLCASSLLVVLGGETQYFGPGTRLLVL.

This clonotype was seen a handful of times. This chain links TRBV12-3 or TRBV12-4 with TRBJ2-3; D is perhaps TRBD2 (6 bases). The length of the CDR3 is 12 residues. The V end was cut by 3 bases, the J end by 7 bases, with 8 bases between. The CDR3 region is CASSFSGNTQYF. CDR3 in DNA: TGTGCCAGCAGTTTTAGCGGAAATACGCAGTATTTT.

Points on this clonotype: The junction does not match germline at one end; this may be a read error. The chain is built from TRBV6-2 or TRBV6-3 and TRBJ2-3; 7 bases align to TRBD2. The CDR3 loop spans 14 amino acids. The germline gives CDR1 MNHEY, CDR2 SVGEGT. The CDR3 DNA reads as TGTGTCAGCAAAAGCGGGGACCGCACAGATACGCAGTATTTT. Protein product: CVSKSGDRTDTQYF.

V gene TRBV6-4 combines with J gene TRBJ2-3, with 8 bases lining up with TRBD1. The V segment lost 5 bases and the J segment 0 bases; nucleotides outside the gene matches: 13. The CDR3 is made up of 18 amino acids. Germline assignment: CDR1 MRHNA and CDR2 SNTAGT. This CDR3 is CASSSPDRGDLSTDTQYF. The CDR3 region has the DNA TGTGCCAGCAGTTCCCCTGACAGGGGAGACCTCAGCACAGATACGCAGTATTTT.

The chain links TRBV2 to TRBJ2-1; D remains ambiguous. The germline CDR1 and CDR2 sequences are SNHLY and FYNNEI. Trimming removed 8 bases at V and 4 bases at J, with 15 bases between. This CDR3 region has 14 residues. The CDR3 sequence: CASVFGTVYNEQFF. The CDR3 DNA is TGTGCCAGCGTCTTTGGCACAGTATACAATGAGCAGTTCTTC.

V usage is TRBV9 and J usage is TRBJ1-1, with 8 bases lining up with TRBD1. Germline CDR1 SGDLS, CDR2 YYNGEE. CDR3 length: 16 residues. V trimming: 4 bases; J trimming: 2 bases; junction bases outside the gene matches: 10. CDR3 nucleotide sequence: TGTGCCAGCAGCCCAACCCCCGGACAGGGCAACACTGAAGCTTTCTTT. Its protein product is CASSPTPGQGNTEAFF.

The chain recombines TRBV6-2 or TRBV6-3 with TRBJ2-7; D is possibly TRBD1 or TRBD2 (5 bases each). The end of the DNA fits TRBJ2-4 better, so the J call may be wrong. The CDR3 contains 15 residues. Germline loops: CDR1 MNHEY, CDR2 SVGEGT. In DNA form, the CDR3 reads TGTGCCAGCAGTTATTACGGGGCGCCCCGAAACATTCAGTACTTC. It translates to CASSYYGAPRNIQYF.

The gene calls are TRBV10-3 and TRBJ2-3, with TRBD2 matching over 11 bases. With 5 bases clipped from V and 2 bases from J, the junction kept 6 bases outside the gene matches. The CDR3 totals 16 residues. Germline V CDR1 and CDR2: ENHRY, SYGVKD. The CDR3 bases are TGTGCCATCAGTCTCGGACTAGCGGGCACCACAGATACGCAGTATTTT. Translating gives CAISLGLAGTTDTQYF.

This chain joins TRBV4-2 and TRBJ2-4; maybe TRBD1 (8 bases). The CDR3 covers 17 residues. The V and J ends lost 2 bases and 2 bases respectively, with 16 bases between them. Germline CDR1 reads LGHNA; CDR2 reads YNFKEQ. The CDR3 sequence is CASSQTGGEGPKNIQYF. The CDR3 DNA reads as TGTGCCAGCAGCCAAACAGGGGGGGAAGGGCCCAAAAACATTCAGTACTTC.

At least ten counts were recorded for this clonotype. The chain couples TRBV29-1 to TRBJ2-3, with D unresolved. Germline values: CDR1 SQVTM, CDR2 ANQGSEA. V lost 2 bases and J lost 0, with 9 bases in between. There are 14 residues in the CDR3. The CDR3 sequence is CSVEIQISTDTQYF. The CDR3 DNA follows: TGCAGCGTTGAAATACAGATTAGCACAGATACGCAGTATTTT.

This clonotype has only a few counts. CDR3: CASSLQGGAGANVLTF. In nucleotides, the CDR3 is TGTGCCAGCAGTCTACAGGGAGGGGCGGGGGCCAACGTCCTGACTTTC. The rearrangement joins TRBV12-3 or TRBV12-4 to TRBJ2-6, with D possibly TRBD2 on 7 matching bases. V was clipped by 5 bases and J by 4 bases, with 15 bases between them. CDR3 length: 16 residues.

This clonotype was recorded many times. The chain joins TRBV10-3 to TRBJ2-1; D is tentatively TRBD1 or TRBD2 (5 bases each). Germline assignment: CDR1 ENHRY and CDR2 SYGVKD. V was clipped by 4 bases and J by 6 bases, with 16 bases between them. The CDR3 totals 15 residues. The CDR3 DNA sequence: TGTGCCATCAGTGCCCTCCGGGCAGGGACCAATGAGCAGTTCTTC. Its translation is CAISALRAGTNEQFF.

J is TRBJ2-3 and V is TRBV9; possible D gene TRBD2, 5 bases. V gave up 1 base and J gave up 4 bases, with 16 bases separating them. CDR3 length: 16 amino acids. Germline V gene lookup returns CDR1 SGDLS and CDR2 YYNGEE. The CDR3 here is CASSVMEARKADTQYF. Written as DNA, the CDR3 is TGTGCCAGCAGCGTAATGGAGGCTAGAAAGGCAGATACGCAGTATTTT.

V and J are TRBV7-9 and TRBJ1-4; D remains unclear. CDR3 length: 14 amino acids. The germline gives CDR1 SEHNR, CDR2 FQNEAQ (reference sequence). Trimming pared 5 bases from V and 0 bases from J, leaving 7 bases between. CDR3 in DNA: TGTGCCAGCAGCCCAGCAGCAACTAATGAAAAACTGTTTTTT. Translating it yields CASSPAATNEKLFF.

The chain employs TRBV28 and TRBJ2-5; no clear D. The CDR3 runs to 12 residues. Between the trimmed V and J ends, which lost 5 bases and 11 bases, there was a span of 15 bases. CDR1 MDHEN and CDR2 SYDVKM come from the germline V gene. CDR3 sequence reads: CASSVGGMEQYF. For the CDR3, the DNA is TGTGCCAGCAGTGTTGGTGGGATGGAGCAGTACTTC.

This sequence joins TRBV5-6 and TRBJ1-2; D is possibly TRBD1 (5 bases). V lost 1 base and J 3 bases, leaving 13 bases between the germline ends. CDR3 size: 15 residues. From germline, CDR1 is SGHDT and CDR2 YYEEEE. In nucleotides, the CDR3 is TGTGCCAGCAGCTTGTGGTCAGGGCGGTACTATGGCTACACCTTC. The encoded protein is CASSLWSGRYYGYTF.

The sample holds a few counts of this clonotype. This sequence joins TRBV28 and TRBJ2-7; D may be TRBD1 (6 bases). The CDR3 loop spans 14 amino acids. Germline values: CDR1 MDHEN, CDR2 SYDVKM. The V end lost 6 bases, the J end lost 0 bases, and 12 bases lay between the germline ends. CDR3 in amino acids: CASRPTGSSYEQYF. The CDR3 DNA follows: TGTGCCAGCAGACCGACAGGTAGCTCCTACGAGCAGTACTTC.

The J gene is TRBJ2-7, the V gene TRBV9; D possibly corresponds to TRBD1 (6 bases). V lost 4 bases and J lost 3, with 20 bases in between. CDR3 length: 16 residues. Germline lookup yields CDR1 SGDLS and CDR2 YYNGEE. The CDR3 spells CASSLYPGTIYYEQYF. The CDR3, as DNA: TGTGCCAGCAGCTTATACCCCGGGACAATCTACTACGAGCAGTACTTC.